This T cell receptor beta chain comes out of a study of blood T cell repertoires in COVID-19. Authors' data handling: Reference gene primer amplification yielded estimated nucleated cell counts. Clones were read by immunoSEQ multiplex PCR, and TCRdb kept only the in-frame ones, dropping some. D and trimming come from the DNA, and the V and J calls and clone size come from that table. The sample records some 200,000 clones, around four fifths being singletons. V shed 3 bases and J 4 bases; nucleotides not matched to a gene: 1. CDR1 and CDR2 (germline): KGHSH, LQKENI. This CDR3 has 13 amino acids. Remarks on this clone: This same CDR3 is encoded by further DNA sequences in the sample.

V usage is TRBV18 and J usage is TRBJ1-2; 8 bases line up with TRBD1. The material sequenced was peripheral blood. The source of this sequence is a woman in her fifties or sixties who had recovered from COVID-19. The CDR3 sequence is CASSPDRAYGYTF. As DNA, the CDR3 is TGTGCCAGCTCACCGGACAGGGCCTATGGCTACACCTTC.